Listed here are 8 T cell receptor beta chains from one sample, sequenced in a study of cytomegalovirus exposure and HLA in healthy donors. PCR primers comprised 60 Vbeta and 13 Jbeta primers. TCRdb keeps only in-frame clones here, not all; method: immunoSEQ multiplex PCR. Among about 61,000 clones listed, roughly 90% were seen once. Sequenced material: PBMCs. Every receptor here comes from a man under 40 in good health and CMV-seropositive.

This chain links TRBV11-2 with TRBJ2-1, with D possibly TRBD2 on 5 matching bases. Germline loops: CDR1 SGHAT, CDR2 FQNNGV. Between the trimmed V and J ends, which lost 3 bases and 10 bases, there was a span of 10 bases. CDR3 length: 12 residues. The CDR3 region has the DNA TGTGCCAGCAGCTTTCGGCGGAGGGAGCAGTTCTTC. It codes for CASSFRRREQFF.

The chain has TRBV30 and TRBJ1-2; D not resolved. Germline loops: CDR1 GTSNPN, CDR2 SVGIG (reference sequence). The CDR3 runs to 12 residues. The V end was cut by 5 bases, the J end by 4 bases, with 11 bases between. In DNA form, the CDR3 reads TGTGCCTGGTCCACCACGGGCTATGGCTACACCTTC. As protein: CAWSTTGYGYTF.

The chain employs TRBV11-3 and TRBJ2-3; D is uncertain. The V end was cut by 1 base, the J end by 5 bases, with 7 bases between. This CDR3 spans 13 amino acids. Per the germline V gene, CDR1 is SGHNT and CDR2 is YENEEA. DNA for the CDR3: TGTGCCAGCAGCTTAGGAGGAGTAGATACGCAGTATTTT. Amino acids: CASSLGGVDTQYF.

This rearrangement joins TRBV2 to TRBJ2-3; 9 nucleotides line up with TRBD1. The ends lost 7 bases at V and 3 bases at J; junction bases unmatched: 5. This CDR3 is 14 amino acids long. The germline V gene encodes CDR1 SNHLY and CDR2 FYNNEI. The CDR3 loop is CASNPGQGTDTQYF. The CDR3 region has the DNA TGTGCCAGCAATCCAGGACAGGGGACAGATACGCAGTATTTT.

This clone showed up just a few times. The chain uses TRBV5-6 and TRBJ2-1, with D possibly being TRBD1 (6 bases). V was clipped by 5 bases and J by 3 bases, with 9 bases between them. Germline V gene data show CDR1 as SGHDT and CDR2 as YYEEEE. The CDR3 contains 13 residues. The CDR3 bases are TGTGCCAGCAGGAGGGGGATCTACAATGAGCAGTTCTTC. Translation: CASRRGIYNEQFF.

This chain joins TRBV6-1 and TRBJ1-2; D unclear. Trimming cost V 7 bases and J 8 bases, with 17 bases left between them. Germline CDR1 is MNHNS and CDR2 is SASEGT. This CDR3 spans 13 amino acids. The CDR3 nucleotides are TGTGCCAGCACCTCCCTGGGAGTTCGAGGCTACACCTTC. Its protein is CASTSLGVRGYTF.

This sequence joins TRBV29-1 and TRBJ2-3; D not resolved. The CDR3 totals 12 residues. Trimming left V 5 bases short and J 2 bases short, with 8 bases between. CDR1 and CDR2 (germline): SQVTM, ANQGSEA. CDR3 amino acids: CSVTEDTDTQYF. For the CDR3, the DNA is TGCAGCGTTACAGAAGACACAGATACGCAGTATTTT.

The CDR3 nucleotides read TGTGCCAGCAGCTTATTAGTCCCGATAGGACAGGTTGGGCCGAACACTGAAGCTTTCTTT. Translating it yields CASSLLVPIGQVGPNTEAFF. The chain is built from TRBV11-3 and TRBJ1-1; 7 nucleotides agree with TRBD1. Looked up from germline, CDR1 is SGHNT and CDR2 is YENEEA. The CDR3 is made up of 20 amino acids. The trim removed 2 bases at V and 1 base at J, leaving 19 bases unmatched.